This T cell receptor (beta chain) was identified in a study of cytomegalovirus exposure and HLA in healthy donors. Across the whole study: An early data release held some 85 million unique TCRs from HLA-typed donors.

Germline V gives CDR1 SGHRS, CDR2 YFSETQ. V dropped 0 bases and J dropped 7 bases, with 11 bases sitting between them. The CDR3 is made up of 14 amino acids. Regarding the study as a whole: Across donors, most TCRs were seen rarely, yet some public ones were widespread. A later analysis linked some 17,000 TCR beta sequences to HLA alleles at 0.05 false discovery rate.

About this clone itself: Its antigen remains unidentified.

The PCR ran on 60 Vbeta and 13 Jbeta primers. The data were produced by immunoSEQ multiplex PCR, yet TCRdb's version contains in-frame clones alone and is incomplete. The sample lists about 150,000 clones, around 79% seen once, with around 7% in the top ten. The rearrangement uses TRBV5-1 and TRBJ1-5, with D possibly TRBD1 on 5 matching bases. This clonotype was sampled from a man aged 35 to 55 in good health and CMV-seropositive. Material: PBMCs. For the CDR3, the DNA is TGCGCCAGCAGCTTGGGGGGCGAGGAGCAGCCCCAGCATTTT. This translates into CASSLGGEEQPQHF.